The entry below gives a single TCR beta chain sequence along with its context. Template material for amplifying TCR beta CDR3 regions consisted of RNA transcripts. The study used the HTBI primer set for a first-round RT-PCR of the TCR CDR3. In TCRdb, the multiplex PCR reads were re-called with MiXCR into one record per CDR3 protein. The sample lists approximately 350,000 distinct CDR3 sequences; about 16% were seen once. This specimen belongs to a study of T cells in Graves' hyperthyroidism and ophthalmopathy. The CDR3 is made up of 14 amino acids. Germline CDR1 PRHDT, CDR2 FYEKMQ (reference sequence). Trimming pared 9 bases from V and 2 bases from J, leaving 17 bases between.

The receptor was isolated from a woman aged 60 to 75 with Graves' ophthalmopathy. The chain recombines TRBV13 with TRBJ2-7; D might be TRBD1 (5 bases). Sample: blood. The CDR3 sequence: CASSIAPGPYEQYF. As DNA, the CDR3 is TGTGCCAGTAGTATAGCCCCAGGGCCCTACGAGCAGTACTTC. Variable domain in full (rest from reference TRBV13 and TRBJ2-7): AAGVIQSPRHLIKEKRETATLKCYPIPRHDTVYWYQQGPGQDPQFLISFYEKMQSDKGSIPDRFSAQQFSDYHSELNMSSLELGDSALYFCASSIAPGPYEQYFGPGTRLTVT.